Reported below is one TCR beta chain. Which antigen it targets is not known. Per-base quality was not reported, and no clone a single base away is much larger than it. The TCR beta CDR3 regions were amplified from the RNA transcripts. A first-round RT-PCR of the TCR CDR3 used the HTBI primer set with the Qiagen OneStep RT-PCR kit. Libraries were constructed in a second round of multiplex PCR, after which size selection and purification were carried out. Sequencing of the libraries was done on an Illumina HiSeq2000 using paired-end 100 bp reads. As for how the authors treated the data: SOAPnuke was used to process the raw data, with reads discarded if the reads contained adapters or uncalled bases, had a mean Phred below 15, or lacked an exact constant-primer or identifier match. High-quality paired reads were merged with COPE v1.2.5, and unique nucleotide sequences were defined as clonotypes. MiTCR v1.1 was used to align the clonotypes against IMGT TRBV, TRBD and TRBJ reference segments. The analysis was restricted to V-J combinations with a frequency above 0.0001, which together covered 99.2% of the repertoires. A TCS score was defined as the ratio of F50 (clonal expansion) to E x V (chaos), with BLOSUM62-based TCRdist applied between CDR3 peptides within each V-J. Welch's t-statistics and random forest reduced around 550 V-J features to 10 to 15, which were used in a naive Bayes classifier (R e1071). TCRdb reprocessed the public reads (quality trimming at Q25 with fastp, clone calling with MiXCR) and kept in-frame beta chains. Every CDR3 protein is listed once, alongside the most common genes and DNA of its rows. For this entry, the V and J calls and clone size follow TCRdb and not the study's own pipeline. The sample table records some 530,000 distinct CDR3 sequences; approximately 22% of these occur just once. The ten largest clonotypes hold roughly 49% of the sample.

Ophthalmopathy patients had moderately to severely active disease, with a Clinical Activity Score of 3 or more, a NOSPECS grade of 4 or more, and a disease duration of less than 3 months. Any patient with an uncontrolled infection, another autoimmune disease, pregnancy or lactation was excluded. Diagnoses were established on the basis of clinical symptoms, serum thyroxine and TRAb, thyroid ultrasound, and orbital computed tomography. PBMCs were separated from 7.5 to 10 ml of fresh peripheral blood using Ficoll-Paque density gradient centrifugation. Total RNA was extracted using Trizol reagent, and RNA quality was assessed on an Agilent 2100 Bioanalyzer. The data stem from a study of T cells in Graves' hyperthyroidism and ophthalmopathy (dated by TCRdb to about 2019). Looking at the study overall: Peripheral blood samples were taken at the time of initial diagnosis, prior to any treatment. A discovery cohort of 95 to 100 patients, about 43 with Graves' ophthalmopathy and approximately 60 with stable Graves' hyperthyroidism, was used to find distinguishing TCR V-J signatures. Prospective prediction of ophthalmopathy was tested in an independent validation cohort of 18 to 20 hyperthyroidism patients and some 17 patients who later progressed to ophthalmopathy. For training and testing, the 100 or so patients in the discovery cohort were randomly divided in a 7:3 ratio. In several Graves' hyperthyroidism patients, the study also compared T-cell repertoires from thyroid tissue with T-cell repertoires from blood. After sampling, hyperthyroidism patients received methimazole starting at 30 mg daily, and ophthalmopathy patients received high-dose intravenous methylprednisolone. TCR Vbeta CDR3 sequencing of fewer than 150 peripheral blood samples (43 ophthalmopathy, 75 or so hyperthyroidism and about 17 progressor patients) is reported in the paper.

Study-wide findings and limitations: Ophthalmopathy was separated from stable hyperthyroidism by a 13 V-J signature model, with around 90% sensitivity and approximately 81% specificity obtained in cross-validation and 80%/75% obtained in testing. In validation, the model predicted progression to ophthalmopathy with 55% to 71% sensitivity and approximately 72% specificity, a median of around 6.6 months before onset. No statistical method was used to fix the sample size in advance, and group allocation was not hidden from the investigators. Blood samples also contained most of the expanded thyroid clonotypes (frequency above 0.001), which suggests that blood repertoires may reflect thyroid immune responses.

Unmatched junction bases come to 9, with V trimmed by 9 bases and J by 2 bases. Reading from cysteine to phenylalanine, the CDR3 counts 15 amino acids. Just CDR3 DNA is preserved here, 45 bases in frame from base 1. Per the germline V gene, MDHEN is the CDR1 and SYDVKM is the CDR2. This sequence was found in a woman between 70 and 85 years old with Graves' ophthalmopathy. The chain was built from TRBV28 and TRBJ1-2; 10 middle bases align to TRBD1. Sequenced input: blood. The CDR3 here reads CASRTGGVGNYGYTF. The DNA sequence reads TGTGCCAGTCGGACAGGGGGAGTAGGGAACTATGGCTACACCTTC.